The source of this TCR beta chain is a study of cytomegalovirus exposure and HLA in healthy donors. The ends were cut back, 5 bases at V and 3 bases at J, with 13 bases in the middle. The CDR3 runs to 14 residues. Germline lookup yields CDR1 MNHEY and CDR2 SMNVEV (reference sequence). On this clone: The antigen remains undetermined.

Method: immunoSEQ multiplex PCR; TCRdb's copy keeps in-frame clones and lacks some. The sample shows roughly 150,000 clones, approximately 90% of them seen only once. Whole-study findings and limits: Per published reports, the classifier diagnosed cytomegalovirus status with high specificity and sensitivity.

The chain joins TRBV27 to TRBJ1-1; D gene uncertain. The specimen was PBMCs. This receptor was taken from a man aged 18 to 30 in good health and CMV-seronegative. DNA for the CDR3: TGTGCCAGCAGTCGAGAGCGGGGTTACACTGAAGCTTTCTTT. Residues: CASSRERGYTEAFF.